The TCR beta chain described here comes from a study of T cell responses to AZD1222 COVID-19 vaccine. Study-wide results and caveats: Mostly white British, mostly female donors; authors suggested clonal diversity may be underestimated. Repertoires in all cases were sampled only once the peak T cell response had passed.

J was trimmed by 4 bases and V by 3 bases; bases with no gene match: 4. The CDR3 covers 14 residues. The V gene's germline CDR1 is SEHNR and CDR2 FQNEAQ (reference sequence). Some clones are missing from TCRdb's copy, which holds only in-frame ones; the method was immunoSEQ multiplex PCR. Among roughly 56,000 clones, approximately 83% were seen once, and the ten largest hold over 13%. This clone came up once. The antigen is undetermined. The J gene is TRBJ1-1, the V gene TRBV7-9; 8 positions agree with TRBD1. This TCR was sampled from an adult in good health. The sequences come from peripheral blood, collected on day 0 of AZD1222 vaccination. The CDR3 nucleotides are TGTGCCAGCAGCTTGGCTACAGGGGGCACTGAAGCTTTCTTT. This translates into CASSLATGGTEAFF.